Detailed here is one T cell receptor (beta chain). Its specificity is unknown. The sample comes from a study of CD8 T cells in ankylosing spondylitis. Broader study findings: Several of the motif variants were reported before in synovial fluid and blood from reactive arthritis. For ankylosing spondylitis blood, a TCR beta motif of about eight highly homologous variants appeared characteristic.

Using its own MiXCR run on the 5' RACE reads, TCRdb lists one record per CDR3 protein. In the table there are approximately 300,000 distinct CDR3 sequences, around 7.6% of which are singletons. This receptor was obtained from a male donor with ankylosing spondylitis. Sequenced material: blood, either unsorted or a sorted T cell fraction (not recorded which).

In nucleotides, the CDR3 is TGTGCCAGCAGACATACAGGGGGAACCTACAATGAGCAGTTCTTC. This codes for CASRHTGGTYNEQFF. The V call is TRBV27, the J call TRBJ2-1, with 8 bases aligning to TRBD1. V shed 6 bases and J 2 bases; nucleotides not matched to a gene: 6. CDR1 and CDR2 (germline): MNHEY, SMNVEV (reference sequence). This CDR3 spans 15 amino acids.